This T cell receptor beta chain was obtained from a study of control samples from healthy donors and cancer patients. Generated by immunoSEQ multiplex PCR, the TCRdb table keeps only in-frame clones and is missing some. The sample includes tens of thousands of clones, approximately 90% of them seen just once. This clone was found a few times. V lost 5 bases to trimming and J lost 3 bases, with 10 bases between them. This CDR3 is built from 12 residues. CDR1 is SQVTM, CDR2 ANQGSEA, per germline. This clonotype originated in a man in his forties or fifties in good health. The rearrangement uses TRBV29-1 and TRBJ1-1, with unresolved D. The material sequenced was blood. The DNA of the CDR3 is TGCAGCGTTTTGGGGAGGCACACTGAAGCTTTCTTT. It codes for CSVLGRHTEAFF.